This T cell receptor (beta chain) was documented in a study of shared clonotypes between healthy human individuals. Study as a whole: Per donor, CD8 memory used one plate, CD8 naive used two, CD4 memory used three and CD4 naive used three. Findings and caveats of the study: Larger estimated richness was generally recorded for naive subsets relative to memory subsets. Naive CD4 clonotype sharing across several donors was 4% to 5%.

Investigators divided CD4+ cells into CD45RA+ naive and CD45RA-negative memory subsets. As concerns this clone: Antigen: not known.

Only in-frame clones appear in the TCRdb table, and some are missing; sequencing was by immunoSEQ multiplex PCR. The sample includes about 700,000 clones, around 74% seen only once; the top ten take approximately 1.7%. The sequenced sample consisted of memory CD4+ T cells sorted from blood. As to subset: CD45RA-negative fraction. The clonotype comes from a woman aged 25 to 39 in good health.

The CDR3 reads CASSADDRGYEQFF. In nucleotides, the CDR3 is TGCGCCAGCAGTGCTGACGATCGGGGTTATGAGCAGTTCTTC. The V and J genes are TRBV10-1 and TRBJ2-1; maybe TRBD2 (5 bases). CDR1 is WNHNN and CDR2 is SYGVQD in the germline V gene (reference sequence). Trimming took 4 bases from V and 8 from J, leaving 15 bases between them. The CDR3 is made up of 14 amino acids.